Following are 20 T cell receptor beta chains from one sample sequenced in a study of T cell responses to AZD1222 COVID-19 vaccine. TCRdb's copy holds only in-frame clones and misses some; the assay was immunoSEQ multiplex PCR. Of about 120,000 clones in the sample, about 89% were seen once. The source was peripheral blood, collected on day 0 of AZD1222 vaccination. Receptors originate from an adult in good health.

V gene TRBV18 combines with J gene TRBJ2-3; unclear D gene. Germline V CDR1 and CDR2: KGHSH, LQKENI. With 3 bases removed from V and 0 bases from J, the gap between germline ends came to 7 bases. The CDR3 sequence is 14 residues long. As DNA, the CDR3 is TGTGCCAGCTCACCCCTCCCCAGCACAGATACGCAGTATTTT. It is translated as CASSPLPSTDTQYF.

A remark on this clone: The junction departs from germline at one end; a sequencing error may be responsible. The gene calls are TRBV28 and TRBJ1-4; the match to TRBD1 covers 7 bases. The CDR3 has 12 residues. The V gene's germline CDR1 is MDHEN and CDR2 SYDVKM. The CDR3 DNA follows: TGTGCCAGCAGCTCCCTGGGACAGTGGGCGAGTTTT. Residues: CASSSLGQWASF.

The chain links TRBV19 to TRBJ1-4; a weak D match, TRBD1 (5 bases). Trimming pared 7 bases from V and 5 bases from J, leaving 14 bases between. The germline V gene has CDR1 LNHDA and CDR2 SQIVND (reference sequence). This CDR3 is built from 14 residues. CDR3 residues: CASKRGTVNEKLFF. The CDR3 DNA reads as TGTGCCAGTAAACGGGGGACGGTGAATGAAAAACTGTTTTTT.

The chain has TRBV3-1 (or the pseudogene TRBV3-2) and TRBJ1-1, with 9 positions matching TRBD1. CDR1 is LGHDT and CDR2 is YNNKEL in the germline V gene (reference sequence). The CDR3 extends over 22 amino acids. V lost 0 bases, J lost 0 bases, and 20 bases stayed unmatched. The CDR3 loop is CASSQDFPETGGIWRLNTEAFF. The DNA of the CDR3 is TGTGCCAGCAGCCAAGATTTCCCGGAGACAGGGGGAATTTGGCGCCTGAACACTGAAGCTTTCTTT.

The rearrangement links TRBV5-1 to TRBJ1-1; D is ambiguous. The V end lost 3 bases, the J end lost 4 bases, and 7 bases lay between the germline ends. The V gene's germline CDR1 is SGHRS and CDR2 YFSETQ. There are 12 residues in the CDR3. CDR3 in DNA: TGCGCCAGCAGCTACACGGGCACTGAAGCTTTCTTT. Protein product: CASSYTGTEAFF. The full variable domain, in which reference TRBV5-1 and TRBJ1-1 provide the parts outside the CDR3, is KAGVTQTPRYLIKTRGQQVTLSCSPISGHRSVSWYQQTPGQGLQFLFEYFSETQRNKGNFPGRFSGRQFSNSRSEMNVSTLELGDSALYLCASSYTGTEAFFGQGTRLTVV.

V usage is TRBV2 and J usage is TRBJ1-2, with TRBD1 matching 8 bases. Germline values: CDR1 SNHLY, CDR2 FYNNEI. Trimming took 2 bases from V and 3 from J; bases not matched to a gene: 2. There are 14 residues in the CDR3. CDR3 nucleotides: TGTGCCAGCAGTGAACAGGGGGCCGACTATGGCTACACCTTC. Protein: CASSEQGADYGYTF.

This sequence joins TRBV6-2 or TRBV6-3 and TRBJ2-5; 15 nucleotides align to TRBD2. The CDR3 is made up of 16 amino acids. The trim removed 6 bases at V and 5 bases at J, leaving 7 bases unmatched. Germline loops: CDR1 MNHEY, CDR2 SVGEGT. The CDR3 loop is CASSPGTSGGRETQYF. The CDR3 nucleotides read TGTGCCAGCAGCCCTGGGACTAGCGGGGGGCGGGAGACCCAGTACTTC.

The chain recombines TRBV27 with TRBJ2-7, with 7 bases fitting TRBD2. With 5 bases clipped from V and 4 bases from J, the junction kept 8 bases outside the gene matches. This CDR3 spans 14 amino acids. Per the germline V gene, CDR1 is MNHEY and CDR2 is SMNVEV (reference sequence). The DNA of the CDR3 is TGTGCCAGCAGTCCCCGGGGGAGGGGATACGAGCAGTACTTC. It encodes CASSPRGRGYEQYF.

The sample holds one count of this clone. The genes are TRBV19 and TRBJ1-5, with D possibly TRBD1 on 6 matching bases. The CDR3 loop spans 17 amino acids. V lost 5 bases, J lost 3 bases, and 20 bases lay in between. Germline lookup yields CDR1 LNHDA and CDR2 SQIVND (reference sequence). The CDR3 region has the DNA TGTGCCAGTAGTCTCCTCGGGCAACGGGGGGCCAATCAGCCCCAGCATTTT. Its protein is CASSLLGQRGANQPQHF.

The chain has TRBV6-2 or TRBV6-3 and TRBJ1-2; 7 nucleotides line up with TRBD1. V shed 2 bases and J 7 bases; nucleotides not matched to a gene: 4. CDR1 and CDR2 from the germline V gene are MNHEY and SVGEGT. The CDR3 extends over 13 amino acids. The CDR3 DNA is TGTGCCAGCAGTTACGGCAGGGGGACTGGCTACACCTTC. The encoded protein is CASSYGRGTGYTF.

The rearrangement uses TRBV19 and TRBJ1-2, with 7 bases lining up with TRBD1. CDR1 is LNHDA, CDR2 SQIVND, per germline (reference sequence). The ends lost 0 bases at V and 4 bases at J; junction bases unmatched: 14. The CDR3 extends over 18 amino acids. The DNA of the CDR3 is TGTGCCAGTAGTATAGATCAGTTAGCGACAGGGAGCGGCTATGGCTACACCTTC. This encodes CASSIDQLATGSGYGYTF.

The genes are TRBV5-4 and TRBJ2-3, with D hard to call. Trimming took 0 bases from V and 5 from J, leaving 10 bases between them. The CDR3 covers 14 residues. Per germline, CDR1 SGHNT and CDR2 YYREEE (reference sequence). The CDR3: CASSLVGRLDTQYF. For the CDR3, the DNA is TGTGCCAGCAGCTTGGTCGGTAGATTAGATACGCAGTATTTT.

J is TRBJ2-1 and V is TRBV24-1; 10 bases fit TRBD2. Germline lookup yields CDR1 KGHDR and CDR2 SFDVKD. V was clipped by 9 bases and J by 7 bases; unmatched bases: 8. The CDR3 consists of 14 residues. The CDR3 region is CATAQRGGINEQFF. In DNA, the CDR3 is TGTGCCACCGCCCAGCGGGGGGGCATAAATGAGCAGTTCTTC.

This chain links TRBV30 with TRBJ1-2; tentatively, D is TRBD1 (6 bases). Germline CDR1 GTSNPN, CDR2 SVGIG (reference sequence). This CDR3 spans 13 amino acids. V lost 3 bases and J lost 6, with 14 bases in between. The CDR3 DNA sequence: TGTGCCTGGAGCCCGACAGGACTTAATGGCTACACCTTC. Amino acid sequence: CAWSPTGLNGYTF.

The chain joins TRBV6-1 to TRBJ2-1; 12 bases align to TRBD1. CDR1 and CDR2 from the germline V gene are MNHNS and SASEGT. J lost 9 bases, V lost 2 bases, and 8 bases had no gene match. The CDR3 covers 16 residues. CDR3 nucleotides: TGTGCCAGCAGTGAAAGCCGGGACAGGGGGCTAGGTGAGCAGTTCTTC. Translated: CASSESRDRGLGEQFF.

The J gene is TRBJ1-2, the V gene TRBV9; D remains ambiguous. Germline lookup yields CDR1 SGDLS and CDR2 YYNGEE. The V end lost 1 base, the J end lost 8 bases, and 15 bases lay between the germline ends. The CDR3 contains 14 residues. Here the CDR3 reads CASSVFGVKRGYTF. CDR3 sequence (DNA): TGTGCCAGCAGCGTATTCGGGGTGAAAAGGGGCTACACCTTC. The complete variable domain, with remaining parts taken from reference TRBV9 and TRBJ1-2, reads DSGVTQTPKHLITATGQRVTLRCSPRSGDLSVYWYQQSLDQGLQFLIQYYNGEERAKGNILERFSAQQFPDLHSELNLSSLELGDSALYFCASSVFGVKRGYTFGSGTRLTVV.

Only one count was recorded for this clone. Distinct nucleotide sequences in the sample also encode this CDR3. The chain couples TRBV11-3 to TRBJ2-2, with 7 bases fitting TRBD2. The V segment lost 5 bases and the J segment 4 bases; nucleotides outside the gene matches: 4. The V gene's germline CDR1 is SGHNT and CDR2 YENEEA. This CDR3 comprises 14 residues. CDR3 residues: CASSLGGSTGELFF. CDR3 DNA: TGTGCCAGCAGCCTCGGGGGGAGCACCGGGGAGCTGTTTTTT.

V and J are TRBV19 and TRBJ2-2; the D gene could be TRBD1 or TRBD2 (5 bases each). Deletions cut 3 bases from V and 7 bases from J, with 12 bases between. Germline V gene lookup returns CDR1 LNHDA and CDR2 SQIVND (reference sequence). The CDR3 spans 14 residues. CDR3 coding DNA: TGTGCCAGTAGTATTGTTGGGGGAAGCGGGGAGCTGTTTTTT. Amino acids: CASSIVGGSGELFF.

V usage is TRBV18 and J usage is TRBJ1-5; D might be TRBD1 (5 bases). CDR1 and CDR2 (germline): KGHSH, LQKENI. V was cut by 4 bases and J by 1 base, with 17 bases left in between. CDR3 length: 17 amino acids. CDR3 sequence reads: CASSQNRGGLSNQPQHF. The CDR3 DNA sequence: TGTGCCAGCTCACAAAACCGGGGCGGGTTGAGCAATCAGCCCCAGCATTTT.

This clone was observed a few times. The CDR3: CATRGSGRANQPQHF. For the CDR3, the DNA is TGTGCCACCAGAGGATCGGGGAGGGCCAATCAGCCCCAGCATTTT. V is TRBV28 and J is TRBJ1-5; D ambiguous. CDR3 length: 15 residues. The germline V gene encodes CDR1 MDHEN and CDR2 SYDVKM. V shed 10 bases and J shed 3 bases, with 19 bases lying between them.